Many counts were recorded for the clone carrying this T cell receptor (beta chain). Antigen: not known. This sample is drawn from a study of identical twins. Only healthy Caucasians were enrolled as donors. After template switching added a universal primer site, the resulting cDNA carried unique molecular identifiers. One entry per CDR3 protein, called by TCRdb with MiXCR from the 5' RACE reads. Of around 680,000 distinct CDR3 sequences in the sample, more than 6.5% were seen once. Broader study findings: Insertion counts were lower in abundant cord blood beta clonotypes, a trend that memory repertoires did not show. Zero-insertion analyses might be partly confounded by invariant T cells like MAIT and iNKT.

Per the germline V gene, CDR1 is LNHNV and CDR2 is YYDKDF (reference sequence). V shed 0 bases, J shed 0 bases, and the junction held 10 bases outside the gene matches. CDR3 size: 18 residues. These same data were also listed under a study on yellow fever vaccine responses in identical twins.

The origin of this receptor is a woman younger than 35 in good health. The sample was PBMCs. The chain has TRBV15 and TRBJ2-5; 7 bases align to TRBD2. Written as DNA, the CDR3 is TGTGCCACCAGCAGAGACAGTTTAAGCGGGGCGTACCAAGAGACCCAGTACTTC. It encodes CATSRDSLSGAYQETQYF.